This entry concerns a single T cell receptor (beta chain). It has no known antigen specificity. No base quality information exists; no much larger clone differs at one position. The donors were some 36 Caucasian individuals from Russia, aged 6 to 90 years, who were systemically healthy. Roughly 10 milliliters of peripheral blood were drawn from each donor into EDTA-treated Vacutainer tubes. Ficoll-Paque density-gradient centrifugation was used to isolate PBMCs, with at least 7 million obtained per sample. Trizol reagent was used to extract total RNA from PBMCs, with at least 6 micrograms per sample. The percentages of naive CD45RAhigh/CD27high T cells were determined by flow cytometry on a PBMC aliquot from every donor. The entry originates in a study of blood T cells in healthy people across ages (dated by TCRdb to 2014 to 2015). Background for the entire study: In model experiments, template switching captured about one uniquely barcoded TCR beta cDNA molecule for every two T cells. The donors were divided into four age groups: young (average about 15 years), middle-aged (around 41), aged (about 56) and long-lived (roughly 88). The study measured age-related changes in TCR beta repertoire diversity using deep sequencing normalized with unique cDNA molecular identifiers. Using the same blood draw, the study looked at two additional independent replicas of 1 million unique cDNA reads for two donors, one aged 18 to 30 and the other aged 80 or older. To avoid experimental bias, donors of different ages were spread randomly across the sequencing lanes. What the authors observed across the whole study: There was a strong correlation between observed TCR beta diversity and the percentage of naive T cells measured by flow cytometry. Because donor CMV infection status was unknown, age-related changes in expanded clonotypes were potentially confounded. Total diversity estimates from one million sequenced T cells were considered lower bounds and underestimates. Conclusive comparison of naive and antigen-experienced compartments was prevented by the profiling of bulk unsorted PBMCs. The long-lived group showed more naive CD4+ T cells, fewer expanded clones and increased TCR diversity than the aged group, suggesting age selection. As age increased, observed TCR beta diversity per million T cells dropped in a roughly linear way, and a significant reduction was already evident by age around 41.

Library preparation employed 5' RACE. A second PCR of roughly 7 to 11 cycles was performed with a sample-barcoded 5' primer and a J-beta primer mix. Each TCR beta cDNA molecule received a unique molecular identifier from a template-switch 5' adaptor carrying 12 random nucleotides. Each sample yielded at least 2.5 million CDR3-containing paired-end reads. First-strand cDNA synthesis was performed from all RNA using the Mint cDNA synthesis kit, with priming by a TRBC-specific oligonucleotide. Following uracil-DNA glycosylase treatment, a first 18-cycle PCR with universal primers M1SS and BC2_uni_R was performed on all cDNA. The authors' pipeline ran thus. For normalization, 1 million high-quality reads, each with a distinct molecular identifier, were randomly selected from each sample. Reads sharing molecular identifiers were discarded rather than binned into consensus sequences. CDR3 identification, clonotype clustering and error correction used MiTCR with a Q25 quality threshold and the strictest error-elimination algorithm. A nonparametric unseen species model using Euler transformation provided a lower-bound estimate of total TCR beta diversity. TCRdb reprocessed the public reads (quality trimming at Q25 with fastp, clone calling with MiXCR) and kept in-frame beta chains. A single entry per CDR3 protein holds the most common genes and DNA from its merged rows. These V and J calls are TCRdb output, not the study's own analysis. Present in this sample are 1.5 million to 2 million distinct CDR3 sequences, approximately 39% of which were seen just once. In total, the top ten clones hold approximately 22% of the sample.

From the germline V gene (reference sequence), CDR1 is LNHNV and CDR2 is YYDKDF. The cysteine opens and the phenylalanine closes a CDR3 of 14 amino acids. Kept here is only the CDR3 DNA, which spans 42 bases and is read in frame from base 1. The chain is made from TRBV15 and TRBJ2-4, with 10 junctional bases fitting TRBD2. Gene TRBJ2-7 matches the end of the DNA better, so the J call may be wrong. Sequenced input: blood. The source is a human donor in good health. The DNA is as follows: TGTGCCACCAGCCCCAGGACTAGCGGCTACGAGCAGTACTTC. Translation gives CATSPRTSGYEQYF.